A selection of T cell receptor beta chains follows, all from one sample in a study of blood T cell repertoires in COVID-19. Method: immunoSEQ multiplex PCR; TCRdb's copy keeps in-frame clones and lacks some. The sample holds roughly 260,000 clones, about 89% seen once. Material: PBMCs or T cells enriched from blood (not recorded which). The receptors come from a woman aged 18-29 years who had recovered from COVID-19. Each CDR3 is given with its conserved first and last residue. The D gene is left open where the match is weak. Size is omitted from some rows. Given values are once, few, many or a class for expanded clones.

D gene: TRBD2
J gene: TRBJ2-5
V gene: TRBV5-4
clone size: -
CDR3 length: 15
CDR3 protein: CASSSQLAGKETQYF
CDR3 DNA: TGTGCCAGCAGCTCGCAACTAGCGGGGAAAGAGACCCAGTACTTC

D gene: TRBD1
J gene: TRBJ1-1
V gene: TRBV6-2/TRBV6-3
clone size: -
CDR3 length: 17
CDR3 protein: CASSYSMSGGVNTEAFF
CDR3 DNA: TGTGCCAGCAGTTACTCGATGTCAGGGGGCGTAAACACTGAAGCTTTCTTT

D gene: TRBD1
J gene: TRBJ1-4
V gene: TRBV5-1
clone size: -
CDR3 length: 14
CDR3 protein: CASSPTGGDEKLFF
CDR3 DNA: TGCGCCAGCAGCCCGACAGGGGGCGATGAAAAACTGTTTTTT

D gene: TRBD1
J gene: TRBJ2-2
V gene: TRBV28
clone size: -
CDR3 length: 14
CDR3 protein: CASRGTGITGELFF
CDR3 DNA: TGTGCCAGCAGGGGGACAGGGATAACCGGGGAGCTGTTTTTT

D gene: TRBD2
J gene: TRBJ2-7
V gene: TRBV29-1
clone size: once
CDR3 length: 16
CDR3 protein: CSVLSGRALEVSEQYF
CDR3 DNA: TGCAGCGTTCTCAGCGGGAGGGCCTTGGAAGTTAGCGAGCAGTACTTC

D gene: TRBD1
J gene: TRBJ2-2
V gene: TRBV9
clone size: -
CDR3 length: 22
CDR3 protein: CASSTPTWGGQGIFSGTGELFF
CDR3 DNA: TGTGCCAGCAGCACCCCTACGTGGGGAGGACAGGGGATTTTTTCGGGCACCGGGGAGCTGTTTTTT

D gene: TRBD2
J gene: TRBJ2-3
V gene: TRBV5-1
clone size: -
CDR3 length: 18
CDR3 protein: CASSLGRGIAGVADTQYF
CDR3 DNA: TGCGCCAGCAGCTTGGGGCGGGGGATAGCGGGAGTTGCGGATACGCAGTATTTT

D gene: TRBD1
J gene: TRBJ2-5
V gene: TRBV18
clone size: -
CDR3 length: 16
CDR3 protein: CASSLRQGRNQETQYF
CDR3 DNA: TGTGCCAGCTCACTTCGACAGGGTCGGAATCAAGAGACCCAGTACTTC

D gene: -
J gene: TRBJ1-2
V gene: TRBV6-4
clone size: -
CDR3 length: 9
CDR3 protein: CASSACYTF
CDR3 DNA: TGTGCCAGCAGTGCTTGCTACACCTTC

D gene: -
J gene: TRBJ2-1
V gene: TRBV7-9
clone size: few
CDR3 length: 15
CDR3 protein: CASRGDPGAYNEQFF
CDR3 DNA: TGTGCCAGCCGGGGTGACCCCGGCGCCTACAATGAGCAGTTCTTC

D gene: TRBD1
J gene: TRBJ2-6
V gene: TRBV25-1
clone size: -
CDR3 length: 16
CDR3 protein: CASSETGSSGANVLTF
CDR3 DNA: TGTGCCAGCAGTGAGACAGGGAGCTCTGGGGCCAACGTCCTGACTTTC

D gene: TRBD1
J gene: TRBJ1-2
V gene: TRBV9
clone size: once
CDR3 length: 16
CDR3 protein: CASSGPWTGGRAGYTF
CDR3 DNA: TGTGCCAGCAGCGGACCATGGACAGGGGGCCGGGCTGGCTACACCTTC

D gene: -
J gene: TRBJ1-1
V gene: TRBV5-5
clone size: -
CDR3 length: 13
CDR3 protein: CASSLVWSTEAFF
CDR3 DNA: TGTGCCAGCAGCTTGGTCTGGAGCACTGAAGCTTTCTTT

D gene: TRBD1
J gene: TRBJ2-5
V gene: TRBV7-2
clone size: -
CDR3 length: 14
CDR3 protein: CASSFGQGQETQYF
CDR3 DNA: TGTGCCAGCAGCTTCGGACAGGGCCAAGAGACCCAGTACTTC

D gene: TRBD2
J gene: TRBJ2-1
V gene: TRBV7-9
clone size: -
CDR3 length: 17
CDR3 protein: CASSLARGLAGGNEQFF
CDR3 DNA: TGTGCCAGCAGCTTAGCCAGGGGACTAGCGGGAGGCAATGAGCAGTTCTTC

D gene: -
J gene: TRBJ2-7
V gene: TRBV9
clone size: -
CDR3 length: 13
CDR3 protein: CASSARDTYEQYF
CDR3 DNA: TGTGCCAGCAGCGCCAGGGACACCTACGAGCAGTACTTC

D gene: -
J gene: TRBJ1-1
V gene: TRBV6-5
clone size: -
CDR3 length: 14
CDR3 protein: CASRQQGRGTEAFF
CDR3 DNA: TGTGCCAGCAGACAACAGGGTCGGGGCACTGAAGCTTTCTTT

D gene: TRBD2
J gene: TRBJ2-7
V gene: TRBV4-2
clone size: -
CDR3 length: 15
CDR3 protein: CASSFRLAGDYEQYF
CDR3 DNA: TGTGCCAGCAGCTTCCGACTAGCTGGGGACTACGAGCAGTACTTC

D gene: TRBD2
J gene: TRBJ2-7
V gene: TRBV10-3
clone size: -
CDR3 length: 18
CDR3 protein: CAISEGLAGGRSYYEQYF
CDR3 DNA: TGTGCCATCAGTGAGGGACTAGCGGGAGGCCGAAGCTACTACGAGCAGTACTTC

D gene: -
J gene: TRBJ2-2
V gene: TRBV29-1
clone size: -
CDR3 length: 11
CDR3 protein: CSVRNTGELFF
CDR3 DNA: TGCAGCGTTCGGAACACCGGGGAGCTGTTTTTT

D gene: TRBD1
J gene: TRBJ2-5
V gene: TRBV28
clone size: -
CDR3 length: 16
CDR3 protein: CASSFLGQGAVETQYF
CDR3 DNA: TGTGCCAGCAGTTTCTTGGGACAGGGGGCTGTAGAGACCCAGTACTTC

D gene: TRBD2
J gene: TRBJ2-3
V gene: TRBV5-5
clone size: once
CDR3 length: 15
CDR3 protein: CASSSLAGGPDTQYF
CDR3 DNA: TGTGCCAGCAGCAGTCTAGCGGGGGGCCCAGATACGCAGTATTTT

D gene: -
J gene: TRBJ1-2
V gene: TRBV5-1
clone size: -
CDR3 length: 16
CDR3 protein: CASSLGAAPINYGYTF
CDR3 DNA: TGCGCCAGCAGCTTGGGAGCGGCGCCGATTAACTATGGCTACACCTTC

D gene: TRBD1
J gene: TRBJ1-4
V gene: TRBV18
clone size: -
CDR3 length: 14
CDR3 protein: CASSPTGEMEKLFF
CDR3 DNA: TGTGCCAGCTCACCGACAGGGGAGATGGAAAAACTGTTTTTT

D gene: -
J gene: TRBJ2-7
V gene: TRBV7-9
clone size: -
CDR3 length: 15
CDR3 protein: CASSLDAGRSYEQYF
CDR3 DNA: TGTGCCAGCAGCTTAGACGCAGGGAGGTCCTACGAGCAGTACTTC

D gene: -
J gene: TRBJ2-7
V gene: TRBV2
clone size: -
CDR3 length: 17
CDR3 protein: CASSEARLYQGTYEQYF
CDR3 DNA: TGTGCCAGCAGTGAAGCACGGCTCTATCAGGGGACCTACGAGCAGTACTTC

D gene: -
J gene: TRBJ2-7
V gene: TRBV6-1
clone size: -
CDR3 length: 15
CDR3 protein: CASSEGQIPSYEQYF
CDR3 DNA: TGTGCCAGCAGTGAAGGGCAGATCCCCTCCTACGAGCAGTACTTC

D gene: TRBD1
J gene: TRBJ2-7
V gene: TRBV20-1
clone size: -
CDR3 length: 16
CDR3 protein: CSASYLGDRGFYEQYF
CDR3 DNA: TGCAGTGCTAGTTATTTAGGGGACAGGGGTTTTTACGAGCAGTACTTC

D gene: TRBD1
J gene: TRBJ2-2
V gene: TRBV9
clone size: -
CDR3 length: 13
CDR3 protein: CASSRGQGGELFF
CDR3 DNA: TGTGCCAGCAGCAGAGGACAGGGAGGGGAGCTGTTTTTT

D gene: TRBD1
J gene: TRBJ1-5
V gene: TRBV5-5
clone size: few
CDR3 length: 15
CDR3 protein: CASSLNGQENQPQHF
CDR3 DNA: TGTGCCAGCAGCTTGAACGGACAGGAAAATCAGCCCCAGCATTTT

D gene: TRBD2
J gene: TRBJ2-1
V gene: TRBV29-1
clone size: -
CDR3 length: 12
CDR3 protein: CSAGGRDNEQFF
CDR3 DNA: TGCAGCGCCGGCGGGAGGGATAATGAGCAGTTCTTC

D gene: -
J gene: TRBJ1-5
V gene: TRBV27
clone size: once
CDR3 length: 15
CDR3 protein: CASSLSSGGNQPQHF
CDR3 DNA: TGTGCCAGCAGTTTATCGAGCGGGGGAAATCAGCCCCAGCATTTT

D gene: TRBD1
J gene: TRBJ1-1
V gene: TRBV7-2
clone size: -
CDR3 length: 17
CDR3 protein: CASSFRDSSLMNTEAFF
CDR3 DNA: TGTGCCAGCAGCTTCCGGGACAGTTCCCTCATGAACACTGAAGCTTTCTTT

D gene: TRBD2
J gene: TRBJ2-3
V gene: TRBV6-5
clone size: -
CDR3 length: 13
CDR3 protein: CASSKASGDTQYF
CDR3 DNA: TGTGCCAGCTCTAAGGCTAGCGGAGATACGCAGTATTTT

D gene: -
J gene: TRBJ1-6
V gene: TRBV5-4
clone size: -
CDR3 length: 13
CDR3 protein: CASSLGGVSPLHF
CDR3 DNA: TGTGCCAGCAGCTTGGGGGGGGTTTCACCCCTCCACTTT

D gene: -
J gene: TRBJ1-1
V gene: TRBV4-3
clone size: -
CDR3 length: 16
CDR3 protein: CASSQELGPGGTEAFF
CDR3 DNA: TGCGCCAGCAGCCAAGAGCTGGGCCCCGGGGGCACTGAAGCTTTCTTT

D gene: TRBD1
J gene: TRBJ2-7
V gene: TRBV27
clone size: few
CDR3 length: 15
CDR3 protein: CASSLAGTGGYEQYF
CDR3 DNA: TGTGCCAGCAGTTTGGCCGGGACAGGGGGCTACGAGCAGTACTTC

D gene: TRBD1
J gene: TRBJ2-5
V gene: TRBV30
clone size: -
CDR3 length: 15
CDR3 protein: CAWRAGTVPLETQYF
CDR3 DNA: TGTGCCTGGAGAGCCGGGACAGTGCCCTTGGAGACCCAGTACTTC

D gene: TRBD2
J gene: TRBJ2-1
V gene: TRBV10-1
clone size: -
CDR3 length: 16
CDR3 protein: CASSGNGRTSYNEQFF
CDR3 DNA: TGCGCCAGCAGTGGAAACGGGAGGACATCCTACAATGAGCAGTTCTTC

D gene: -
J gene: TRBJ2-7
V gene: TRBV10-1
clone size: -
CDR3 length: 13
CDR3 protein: CASSEGASYEQYF
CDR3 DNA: TGCGCCAGCAGTGAGGGGGCGAGCTACGAGCAGTACTTC

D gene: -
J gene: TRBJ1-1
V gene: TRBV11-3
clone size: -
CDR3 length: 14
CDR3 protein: CASRAGLRNTEAFF
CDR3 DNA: TGTGCCAGCAGAGCAGGGTTACGGAACACTGAAGCTTTCTTT

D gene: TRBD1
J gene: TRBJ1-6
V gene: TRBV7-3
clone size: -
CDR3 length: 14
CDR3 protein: CASSRDRGHSPLHF
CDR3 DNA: TGTGCCAGCAGCCGGGACAGGGGACATTCACCCCTCCACTTT

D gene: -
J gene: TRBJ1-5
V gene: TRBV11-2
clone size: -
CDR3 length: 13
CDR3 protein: CASSLEGGQPQHF
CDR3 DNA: TGTGCCAGCAGCTTAGAAGGGGGTCAGCCCCAGCATTTT

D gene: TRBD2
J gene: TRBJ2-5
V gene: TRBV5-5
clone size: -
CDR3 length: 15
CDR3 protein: CASSLYGGGGETQYF
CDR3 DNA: TGTGCCAGCAGCTTGTACGGGGGGGGCGGAGAGACCCAGTACTTC

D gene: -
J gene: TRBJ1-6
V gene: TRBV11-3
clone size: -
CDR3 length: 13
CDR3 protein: CASSLDFSSPLHF
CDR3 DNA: TGTGCCAGCAGCTTAGATTTCAGTTCACCCCTCCACTTT

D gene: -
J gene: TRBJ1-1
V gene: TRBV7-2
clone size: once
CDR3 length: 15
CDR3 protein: CASSLDVRKPTEAFF
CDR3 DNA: TGTGCCAGCAGCTTAGACGTCAGGAAGCCCACTGAAGCTTTCTTT

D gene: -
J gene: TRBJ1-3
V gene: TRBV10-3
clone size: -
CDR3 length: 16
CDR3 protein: CAISEVSSYDGNTIYF
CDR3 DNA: TGTGCCATCAGTGAAGTATCGTCCTACGATGGAAACACCATATATTTT

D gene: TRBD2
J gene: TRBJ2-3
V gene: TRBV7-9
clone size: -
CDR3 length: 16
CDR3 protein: CASSPQTSGWTDTQYF
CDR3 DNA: TGTGCCAGCAGCCCACAGACTAGCGGGTGGACAGATACGCAGTATTTT

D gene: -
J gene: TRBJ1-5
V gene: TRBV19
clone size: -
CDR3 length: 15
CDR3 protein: CASAGISVSNQPQHF
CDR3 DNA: TGTGCCAGTGCAGGGATCTCTGTGAGCAATCAGCCCCAGCATTTT

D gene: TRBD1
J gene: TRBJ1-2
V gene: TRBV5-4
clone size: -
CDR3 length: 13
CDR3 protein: CASSPGQGVGYTF
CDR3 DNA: TGTGCCAGCAGCCCCGGACAGGGGGTAGGCTACACCTTC

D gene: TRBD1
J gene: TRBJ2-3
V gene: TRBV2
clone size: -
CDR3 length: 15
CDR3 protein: CASTLDRGSTDTQYF
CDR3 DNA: TGTGCCAGCACCTTGGACAGGGGAAGCACAGATACGCAGTATTTT

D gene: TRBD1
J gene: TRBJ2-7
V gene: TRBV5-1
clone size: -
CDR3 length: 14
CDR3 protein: CASSLGQGSYEQYF
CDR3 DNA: TGCGCCAGCAGCTTGGGACAGGGATCATACGAGCAGTACTTC

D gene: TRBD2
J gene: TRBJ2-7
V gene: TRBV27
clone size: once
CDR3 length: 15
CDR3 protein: CASKEQASGRHEQYF
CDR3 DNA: TGTGCCAGCAAGGAACAGGCTAGCGGGAGACACGAGCAGTACTTC

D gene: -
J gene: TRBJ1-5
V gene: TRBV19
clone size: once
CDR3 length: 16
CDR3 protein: CASKISRQPSNQPQHF
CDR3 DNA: TGTGCCAGTAAGATTTCTCGACAGCCTAGCAATCAGCCCCAGCATTTT

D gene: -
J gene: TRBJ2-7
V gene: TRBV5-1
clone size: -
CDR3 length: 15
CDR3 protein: CASSLSGGSSYEQYF
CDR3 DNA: TGCGCCAGCAGCTTGTCAGGTGGGAGCTCCTACGAGCAGTACTTC

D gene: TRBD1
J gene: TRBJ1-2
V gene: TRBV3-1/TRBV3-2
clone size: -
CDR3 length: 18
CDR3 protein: CASSQVKTGPRLLYGYTF
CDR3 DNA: TGTGCCAGCAGCCAAGTTAAGACAGGGCCCAGGTTATTGTATGGCTACACCTTC

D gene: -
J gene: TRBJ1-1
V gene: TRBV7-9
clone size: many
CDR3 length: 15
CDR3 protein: CASSQGPGRNTEAFF
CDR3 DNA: TGTGCCAGCAGCCAGGGGCCGGGGAGGAACACTGAAGCTTTCTTT

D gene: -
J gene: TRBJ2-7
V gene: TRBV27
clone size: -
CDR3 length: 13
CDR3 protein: CASQGRGSYEQYF
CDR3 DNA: TGTGCCAGTCAAGGTCGCGGGTCCTACGAGCAGTACTTC